One sample yielded the 3 T cell receptor beta chains listed below, sequenced in a study of cytomegalovirus exposure and HLA in healthy donors (dated by TCRdb to the late 2010s). Library method: the immunoSEQ multiplex PCR assay. For the multiplex PCR, a mixture combining 60 forward primers for TCR Vbeta segments and 13 reverse primers for TCR Jbeta segments was used. TCRdb limited this immuneACCESS table to in-frame rearrangements with V and J called. A share of clones is missing; checked studies link under half to unresolved V genes, and the rest is unexplained. Within this sample are around 250,000 clones, with around 81% of them counted one time only. 7% to 9% of the sample comes from the top ten. Sequenced sample: PBMCs. Receptor source: a woman aged 55-75 years in good health and CMV-seropositive.

The V and J genes are TRBV15 and TRBJ2-2, with 9 bases fitting TRBD1. The germline V gene has CDR1 LNHNV and CDR2 YYDKDF (reference sequence). The CDR3 covers 15 residues. The V and J ends lost 5 bases and 1 base, in that order; junction bases with no gene match: 2. CDR3 protein: CATSVGQGNTGELFF. Here the CDR3 DNA reads TGTGCCACCAGCGTGGGACAGGGGAACACCGGGGAGCTGTTTTTT. Complete variable domain (other parts from reference TRBV15 and TRBJ2-2): DAMVIQNPRYQVTQFGKPVTLSCSQTLNHNVMYWYQQKSSQAPKLLFHYYDKDFNNEADTPDNFQSRRPNTSFCFLDIRSPGLGDTAMYLCATSVGQGNTGELFFGEGSRLTVL.

The CDR3 DNA reads as TGTGCCAGTAGTATCGGACTAGCGGGAGGAGAGGACAATGAGCAGTTCTTC. This translates into CASSIGLAGGEDNEQFF. The chain recombines TRBV19 with TRBJ2-1; 14 nucleotides align to TRBD2. The CDR3 consists of 17 residues. Germline V gives CDR1 LNHDA, CDR2 SQIVND (reference sequence). V was clipped by 3 bases and J by 5 bases; unmatched bases: 6.

The V and J genes are TRBV11-2 and TRBJ2-5; TRBD2 matches 10 bases. This CDR3 contains 18 residues. Germline V gene sequence: CDR1 SGHAT, CDR2 FQNNGV. V lost 5 bases and J lost 2; bases outside the gene matches: 14. The CDR3: CASSVKGLAGVVQETQYF. The CDR3 DNA reads as TGTGCCAGCAGCGTTAAGGGGCTAGCGGGAGTGGTACAAGAGACCCAGTACTTC.